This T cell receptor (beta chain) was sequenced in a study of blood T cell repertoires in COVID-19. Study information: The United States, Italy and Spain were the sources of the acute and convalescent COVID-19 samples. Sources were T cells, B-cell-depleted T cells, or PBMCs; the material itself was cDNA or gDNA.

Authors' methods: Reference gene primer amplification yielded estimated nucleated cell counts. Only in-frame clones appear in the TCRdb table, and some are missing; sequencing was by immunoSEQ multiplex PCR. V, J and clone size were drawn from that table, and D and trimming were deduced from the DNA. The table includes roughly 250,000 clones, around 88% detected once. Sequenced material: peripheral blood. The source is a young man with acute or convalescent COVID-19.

CDR3: CASSIDRQSGAGSSLFF. DNA of the CDR3: TGTGCCAGTAGTATAGATCGGCAATCCGGTGCGGGGTCAAGCCTGTTTTTT. The chain employs TRBV19 and TRBJ1-4; D gene uncertain. The germline V gene encodes CDR1 LNHDA and CDR2 SQIVND (reference sequence). Trimming took off 0 bases at V and 14 bases at J, with 25 bases between the two ends. The CDR3 has 17 amino acids. Together with reference TRBV19 and TRBJ1-4, the CDR3 gives the full variable domain: DGGITQSPKYLFRKEGQNVTLSCEQNLNHDAMYWYRQDPGQGLRLIYYSQIVNDFQKGDIAEGYSVSREKKESFPLTVTSAQKNPTAFYLCASSIDRQSGAGSSLFFGSGTQLSVL.